The source of this T cell receptor beta chain is a study of T cell responses to AZD1222 COVID-19 vaccine. General study results and limits: Recipients of two AZD1222 doses showed rising Spike-specific TCR breadth and depth. The study reported that nearly half of spike-specific TCRs target unmutated variant regions. Seropositive AZD1222 recipients at baseline numbered only five or six.

Note on this clone: What it recognizes is unknown.

Generated by immunoSEQ multiplex PCR, the TCRdb table keeps only in-frame clones and is missing some. The sample yields more than 150,000 clones, approximately 93% seen once. Per germline, CDR1 LGHDT and CDR2 YNNKEL (reference sequence). Trimming removed 3 bases from V and 5 bases from J, with 7 bases in between. The CDR3 length is 13 residues. The receptor's source is an adult who received the AZD1222 COVID-19 vaccine. The sample in question was peripheral blood, obtained 28 days after the second AZD1222 dose. The chain joins TRBV3-1 (or the pseudogene TRBV3-2) to TRBJ1-4, with D unclear. The CDR3 coding sequence is TGTGCCAGCAGCCATTACGGGAATGAAAAACTGTTTTTT. It translates to CASSHYGNEKLFF.